A single sample gave rise to the 2 T cell receptor beta chains below, sequenced in a study of read filtering for tumor transcriptome and immune sequencing. The library was built from around 380 ng RNA with molecular barcoded adaptors for alpha/delta and beta/gamma chains. A single record per CDR3 protein comes from TCRdb applying MiXCR to the reads. This table has 45,000 to 55,000 distinct CDR3 sequences, over 9.5% appearing once. The specimen was a population of CD138-negative cells sorted from bone marrow. The receptors derive from a donor older than 35 with multiple myeloma.

With regard to this clonotype: This sequence may be a read error, since a much larger clone differs from it by one base. The rearrangement links TRBV10-3 to TRBJ1-5; D is unclear. Germline V gene data show CDR1 as ENHRY and CDR2 as SYGVKD. CDR3 length: 14 amino acids. The CDR3 sequence: CASSDPVTNQPQHF. CDR3 nucleotide sequence: TGTGCCAGCAGTGACCCGGTGACCAATCAGCCCCAGCATTTT.

This clonotype was observed many times. The chain employs TRBV12-3 or TRBV12-4 and TRBJ1-1; no clear D. The CDR3 extends over 12 amino acids. Trimming left V 6 bases short and J 13 bases short, with 18 bases between. CDR3 protein: CASRTPPERYFF. As DNA, the CDR3 is TGTGCCAGCAGAACCCCCCCGGAGAGGTATTTCTTT.